These 6 T cell receptor beta chains came from one sample sequenced in a study of human T cells and chemical hapten exposure. Documented time point: patch test 3, about 24 weeks after DPC sensitization. Sample treatment: therapeutic diphenylcyclopropenone sensitization with weekly scalp DPC. TCRdb passed the RACE reads through MiXCR, listing each CDR3 protein once. The sample carries about 190,000 distinct CDR3 sequences, approximately 26% recorded once. The sample was whole blood, taken in connection with sensitization to the hapten diphenylcyclopropenone (DPC). The receptors here all came from a woman between 40 and 50 years old with alopecia areata. Some clones in this sample may be carry-over from other donors' samples.

The rearrangement uses TRBV6-1 and TRBJ1-1; D perhaps matches TRBD1 (6 bases). V lost 4 bases and J 0 bases, leaving 9 bases between the germline ends. The CDR3 runs 14 residues. Germline-derived CDR1 and CDR2 are MNHNS and SASEGT. CDR3 region: CASSAQGMNTEAFF. Here the CDR3 DNA reads TGTGCCAGCAGTGCTCAGGGGATGAACACTGAAGCTTTCTTT.

The chain is built from TRBV11-1 and TRBJ2-1; 10 bases are shared with TRBD2. Germline-derived CDR1 and CDR2 are SGHAT and FQDESV (reference sequence). The CDR3 has 16 amino acids. V dropped 2 bases and J dropped 7; count of bases not matched to a gene: 8. The CDR3 spells CASSLIPSGGKNEQFF. In DNA form, the CDR3 reads TGTGCCAGCAGCTTAATACCTAGCGGGGGAAAAAATGAGCAGTTCTTC.

This clonotype was picked up many times. The chain combines TRBV29-1 with TRBJ2-5; a weak D match, TRBD2 (5 bases). The CDR3 loop spans 12 amino acids. CDR1 is SQVTM and CDR2 is ANQGSEA in the germline V gene. V dropped 4 bases and J dropped 3 bases, with 9 bases sitting between them. The CDR3 is CSVGPGKETQYF. As DNA, the CDR3 is TGCAGCGTTGGTCCCGGGAAAGAGACCCAGTACTTC.

This clonotype was counted between two and nine times. The CDR3 region is CASSLGTDLATEAFF. DNA of the CDR3: TGTGCCAGCAGTTTAGGGACAGACTTGGCCACTGAAGCTTTCTTT. The gene calls are TRBV27 and TRBJ1-1; 7 positions agree with TRBD1. The CDR3 length is 15 residues. Germline CDR1 reads MNHEY; CDR2 reads SMNVEV (reference sequence). Unmatched junction bases numbered 7, after V lost 2 bases and J lost 4 bases.

This clonotype has only a few counts. J is TRBJ2-7 and V is TRBV29-1; 8 bases fit TRBD2. The junction had 11 bases not matched to a gene; V was cut back by 1 base and J by 0 bases. The CDR3 covers 17 residues. Germline-derived CDR1 and CDR2 are SQVTM and ANQGSEA. CDR3 amino acids: CSVEVTGGTPYSYEQYF. CDR3 bases: TGCAGCGTTGAAGTTACGGGAGGGACACCTTACTCCTACGAGCAGTACTTC.

This chain uses TRBV7-2 with TRBJ1-2, with D hard to call. CDR1 and CDR2 (germline): SGHTA, FQGNSA. The V end lost 2 bases, the J end lost 3 bases, and 16 bases lay between the germline ends. This CDR3 contains 16 residues. This CDR3 is CASSLRVQTFHYGYTF. The DNA for the CDR3 is TGTGCCAGCAGCTTACGTGTCCAGACTTTTCACTATGGCTACACCTTC. Complete variable domain (other parts from reference TRBV7-2 and TRBJ1-2): GAGVSQSPSNKVTEKGKDVELRCDPISGHTALYWYRQSLGQGLEFLIYFQGNSAPDKSGLPSDRFSAERTGGSVSTLTIQRTQQEDSAVYLCASSLRVQTFHYGYTFGSGTRLTVV.